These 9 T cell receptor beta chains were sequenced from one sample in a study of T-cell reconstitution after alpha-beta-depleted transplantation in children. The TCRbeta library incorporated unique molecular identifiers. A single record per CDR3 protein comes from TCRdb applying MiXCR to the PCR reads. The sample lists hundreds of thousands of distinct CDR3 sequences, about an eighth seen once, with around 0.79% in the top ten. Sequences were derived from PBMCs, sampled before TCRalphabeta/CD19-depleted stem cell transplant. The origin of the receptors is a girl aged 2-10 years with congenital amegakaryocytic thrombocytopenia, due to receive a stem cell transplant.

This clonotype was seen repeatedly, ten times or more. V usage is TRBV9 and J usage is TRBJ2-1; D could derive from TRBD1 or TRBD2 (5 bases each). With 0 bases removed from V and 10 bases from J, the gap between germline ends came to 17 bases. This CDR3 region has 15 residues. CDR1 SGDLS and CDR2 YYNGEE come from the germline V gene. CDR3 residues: CASSVELGTHSEQFF. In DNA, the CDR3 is TGTGCCAGCAGCGTAGAGTTGGGGACCCATTCGGAGCAGTTCTTC.

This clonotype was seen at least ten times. The CDR3 DNA sequence: TGTGCCAGCAGCTCCCCCTCCGAGTTAGCGGCGACAGATACGCAGTATTTT. As protein: CASSSPSELAATDTQYF. This sequence joins TRBV7-9 and TRBJ2-3; perhaps TRBD2 as D (6 bases). Trimming took 4 bases from V and 3 from J, leaving 20 bases between them. CDR3 length: 17 residues. CDR1 and CDR2 (germline): SEHNR, FQNEAQ (reference sequence).

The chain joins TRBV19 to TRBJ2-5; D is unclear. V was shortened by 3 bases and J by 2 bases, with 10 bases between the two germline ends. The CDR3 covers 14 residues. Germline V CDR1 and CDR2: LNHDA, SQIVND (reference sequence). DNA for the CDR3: TGTGCCAGTAGTATCACGGGCCCTCAAGAGACCCAGTACTTC. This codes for CASSITGPQETQYF.

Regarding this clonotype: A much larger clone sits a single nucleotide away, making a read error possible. CDR3 protein: CASSFDTVPEQYF. CDR3 nucleotides: TGCGCCAGCAGCTTCGACACCGTTCCCGAGCAGTACTTC. This rearrangement joins TRBV5-1 to TRBJ2-7; the D is unclear. CDR3 size: 13 residues. V gave up 2 bases and J gave up 6 bases, with 12 bases separating them. Germline V gives CDR1 SGHRS, CDR2 YFSETQ.

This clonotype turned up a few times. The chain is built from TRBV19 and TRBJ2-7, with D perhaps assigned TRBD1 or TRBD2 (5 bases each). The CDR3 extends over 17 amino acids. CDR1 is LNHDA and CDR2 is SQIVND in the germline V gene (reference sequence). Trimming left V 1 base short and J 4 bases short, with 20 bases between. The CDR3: CASSIAGTEDSPYEQYF. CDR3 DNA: TGTGCCAGTAGTATAGCCGGGACCGAGGATTCCCCGTACGAGCAGTACTTC.

The CDR3, as DNA: TGCGCCAGCACGGACAGAAACGGCTACACCTTC. This gives the protein CASTDRNGYTF. This rearrangement joins TRBV5-1 to TRBJ1-2; a weak D match, TRBD1 (6 bases). The CDR3 is 11 residues long. Germline CDR1 reads SGHRS; CDR2 reads YFSETQ. V was clipped by 6 bases and J by 8 bases, with 11 bases between them.

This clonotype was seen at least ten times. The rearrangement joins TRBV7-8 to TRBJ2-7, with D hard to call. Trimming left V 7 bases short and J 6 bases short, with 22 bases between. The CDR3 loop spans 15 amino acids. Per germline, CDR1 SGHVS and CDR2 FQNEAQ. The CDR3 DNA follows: TGTGCCAGCATGTCTAGATACTCTTATCCAGCCGAGCAGTACTTC. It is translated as CASMSRYSYPAEQYF.

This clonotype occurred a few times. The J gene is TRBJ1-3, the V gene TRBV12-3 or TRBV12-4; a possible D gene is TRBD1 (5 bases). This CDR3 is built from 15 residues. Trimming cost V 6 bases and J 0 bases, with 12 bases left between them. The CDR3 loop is CASREGTYSGNTIYF. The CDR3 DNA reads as TGTGCCAGCAGGGAAGGGACTTACTCTGGAAACACCATATATTTT.

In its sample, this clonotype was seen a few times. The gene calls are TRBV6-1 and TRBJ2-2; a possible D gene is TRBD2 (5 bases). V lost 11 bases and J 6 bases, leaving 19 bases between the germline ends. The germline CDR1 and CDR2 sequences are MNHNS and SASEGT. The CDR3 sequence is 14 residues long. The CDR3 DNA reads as TGTGCCGACCCCGGACTTTCAAATGCCGGGGAGCTGTTTTTT. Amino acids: CADPGLSNAGELFF.